Shown below are 27 T cell receptor beta chains from a single sample sequenced in a study of radiation and T cells in renal cell carcinoma. Documented time point: baseline pretreatment blood. Stated treatment: 15 Gy SBRT to primary tumor, nephrectomy 4 weeks later. Clones were read by immunoSEQ multiplex PCR, and TCRdb kept only the in-frame ones, dropping some. The table records about 150,000 clones, about 88% of them present only once. The sequencing used blood, collected from a patient whose treatment included radiotherapy and nephrectomy. The receptors originated from a woman in her 50s with renal cell carcinoma.

V gene TRBV4-3 combines with J gene TRBJ1-2; tentative D call: TRBD1 (6 bases). Between the trimmed V and J ends, which lost 0 bases and 5 bases, there was a span of 10 bases. In germline, CDR1 is LGHNA, CDR2 YSLEER. The CDR3 sequence is 14 residues long. CDR3 sequence reads: CASSQDRGTYGYTF. CDR3 DNA sequence: TGCGCCAGCAGCCAAGACAGGGGTACATATGGCTACACCTTC.

The rearrangement joins TRBV4-2 to TRBJ1-1; TRBD1 matches at 11 bases. V trimming: 5 bases; J trimming: 2 bases; junction bases outside the gene matches: 7. Germline CDR1 reads LGHNA; CDR2 reads YNFKEQ. The CDR3 loop spans 16 amino acids. The CDR3 region is CASSLFGTGGNTEAFF. The CDR3 DNA sequence: TGTGCCAGCAGCTTGTTCGGGACAGGGGGAAACACTGAAGCTTTCTTT.

V and J are TRBV6-5 and TRBJ1-5; D uncertain. The CDR3 extends over 13 amino acids. Germline loops: CDR1 MNHEY, CDR2 SVGAGI. V lost 5 bases and J 3 bases, leaving 8 bases between the germline ends. Here the CDR3 reads CASSPQANQPQHF. In nucleotides, the CDR3 is TGTGCCAGCAGTCCCCAGGCCAATCAGCCCCAGCATTTT.

The chain couples TRBV5-6 to TRBJ1-4, with 7 bases that match TRBD1. Germline CDR1 and CDR2: SGHDT and YYEEEE. This CDR3 contains 15 residues. V was pared by 2 bases and J by 8 bases, with 9 bases of the junction left unmatched. The CDR3 DNA reads TGTGCCAGCAGCTTTTTTTCGACAGGGAGCGAAAAACTGTTTTTT. Its protein product is CASSFFSTGSEKLFF.

V is TRBV5-6 and J is TRBJ1-2, with 9 bases that match TRBD1. Unmatched junction bases numbered 10, after V lost 4 bases and J lost 6 bases. From germline, CDR1 is SGHDT and CDR2 YYEEEE. This CDR3 has 15 residues. The CDR3 bases are TGTGCCAGCAGCGGACAGGGGCTTTTATCGGATGGCTACACCTTC. This translates into CASSGQGLLSDGYTF.

The J gene is TRBJ2-7, the V gene TRBV5-6; no clear D gene. This CDR3 spans 14 amino acids. From germline, CDR1 is SGHDT and CDR2 YYEEEE. Trimming took 0 bases from V and 2 from J, leaving 9 bases between them. CDR3 residues: CASSLGGVAYEQYF. In DNA, the CDR3 is TGTGCCAGCAGCTTGGGTGGGGTCGCCTACGAGCAGTACTTC. Drawing the rest from reference TRBV5-6 and TRBJ2-7, the complete variable domain is DAGVTQSPTHLIKTRGQQVTLRCSPKSGHDTVSWYQQALGQGPQFIFQYYEEEERQRGNFPDRFSGHQFPNYSSELNVNALLLGDSALYLCASSLGGVAYEQYFGPGTRLTVT.

The chain joins TRBV7-2 to TRBJ2-7, with TRBD2 identical over 12 bases. Germline trimming cut 5 bases from V and 2 bases from J; bases unmatched to any gene: 7. This CDR3 is 16 amino acids long. CDR1 is SGHTA, CDR2 FQGNSA, per germline. The CDR3 region is CASSLTSSGGAYEQYF. As DNA, the CDR3 is TGTGCCAGCAGCCTTACTTCTAGCGGGGGGGCCTACGAGCAGTACTTC.

V usage is TRBV7-3 and J usage is TRBJ1-1; 7 bases line up with TRBD1. The germline CDR1 and CDR2 sequences are SGHTA and FQGTGA. The V gene end was trimmed by 6 bases and the J gene end by 2 bases; junction bases not matched to a gene: 6. The CDR3 is made up of 14 amino acids. In DNA form, the CDR3 reads TGTGCCAGCAGTTCCGGGACAGCAAACACTGAAGCTTTCTTT. This gives the protein CASSSGTANTEAFF.

V and J are TRBV9 and TRBJ2-3; D could derive from TRBD1 or TRBD2 (5 bases each). V was clipped by 0 bases and J by 5 bases, with 19 bases between them. There are 17 residues in the CDR3. The germline gives CDR1 SGDLS, CDR2 YYNGEE. CDR3 sequence: CASSVGGSRFTLDTQYF. The DNA of the CDR3 is TGTGCCAGCAGCGTAGGGGGGTCTAGATTCACGCTAGATACGCAGTATTTT.

The CDR3 reads CASSLVLSDNSPLHF. CDR3 DNA: TGTGCCAGCAGCTTAGTCCTCAGTGATAATTCACCCCTCCACTTT. The chain employs TRBV7-9 and TRBJ1-6; D is uncertain. This CDR3 is built from 15 residues. Germline assignment: CDR1 SEHNR and CDR2 FQNEAQ (reference sequence). The V and J ends lost 1 base and 5 bases respectively, with 9 bases between them.

V is TRBV10-2 and J is TRBJ1-6, with TRBD1 matching 10 bases. With V trimmed by 1 base and J by 8 bases, 2 bases remained unmatched. The CDR3 is made up of 15 amino acids. Germline values: CDR1 WSHSY, CDR2 SAAADI. CDR3 DNA sequence: TGCGCCAGCAGTGAGTGGGACAGGGGATATTCACCCCTCCACTTT. Protein product: CASSEWDRGYSPLHF.

The J gene is TRBJ1-2, the V gene TRBV6-5; D remains ambiguous. The germline CDR1 and CDR2 sequences are MNHEY and SVGAGI. Trimming removed 4 bases from V and 7 bases from J, with 16 bases in between. This CDR3 is built from 14 residues. CDR3 nucleotide sequence: TGTGCCAGCAGTTGGACGTCGGGAGTTCGTGGCTACACCTTC. Protein product: CASSWTSGVRGYTF.

The V call is TRBV10-3, the J call TRBJ2-1; TRBD2 agrees at 7 bases. From germline, CDR1 is ENHRY and CDR2 SYGVKD. The CDR3 runs to 16 residues. Trimming took 4 bases from V and 2 from J; bases not matched to a gene: 8. The CDR3 spells CAISATSDTTYNEQFF. For the CDR3, the DNA is TGTGCCATCAGTGCTACTAGCGACACAACCTACAATGAGCAGTTCTTC.

This clone was picked up a small number of times. V and J are TRBV7-9 and TRBJ1-1; tentatively, D is TRBD1 (5 bases). The CDR3 consists of 17 residues. V dropped 2 bases and J dropped 8 bases, with 24 bases sitting between them. In germline, CDR1 is SEHNR, CDR2 FQNEAQ (reference sequence). This chain's CDR3 is CASSLPSFKTVSSEAFF. CDR3 DNA sequence: TGTGCCAGCAGCTTACCGAGCTTTAAGACAGTGTCGAGCGAAGCTTTCTTT.

This chain connects TRBV19 to TRBJ2-7; the D is unclear. V lost 5 bases and J lost 0, with 14 bases in between. The germline gives CDR1 LNHDA, CDR2 SQIVND (reference sequence). The CDR3 covers 15 residues. The CDR3 nucleotides read TGTGCCAGTAGTGTCATGGCTGGAAGCTCCTACGAGCAGTACTTC. Its translation is CASSVMAGSSYEQYF.

V is TRBV29-1 and J is TRBJ2-1; TRBD2 agrees at 10 bases. From germline, CDR1 is SQVTM and CDR2 ANQGSEA. This CDR3 is 13 amino acids long. Trimming took 6 bases from V and 9 from J; bases not matched to a gene: 8. The CDR3 coding sequence is TGCAGCGTCCAGCGGGGGGGGGACGGTGAGCAGTTCTTC. The encoded protein is CSVQRGGDGEQFF.

This sequence joins TRBV5-1 and TRBJ2-1, with 15 bases aligning to TRBD2. Trimming removed 3 bases from V and 6 bases from J; junction bases left unmatched: 7. The CDR3 is 17 amino acids. Per germline, CDR1 SGHRS and CDR2 YFSETQ. The CDR3: CASSSTPGLAGGNEQFF. The CDR3, as DNA: TGCGCCAGCAGCTCTACCCCGGGACTAGCGGGGGGCAATGAGCAGTTCTTC.

The chain joins TRBV5-4 to TRBJ1-2; 8 bases match TRBD1. The trim removed 1 base at V and 4 bases at J, leaving 3 bases unmatched. In germline, CDR1 is SGHNT, CDR2 YYREEE (reference sequence). The CDR3 has 14 residues. CDR3 nucleotides: TGTGCCAGCAGCTTGAGAACAGGGGGCTATGGCTACACCTTC. Amino acid sequence: CASSLRTGGYGYTF. Combining the CDR3 with reference TRBV5-4 and TRBJ1-2 gives the whole variable domain ETGVTQSPTHLIKTRGQQVTLRCSSQSGHNTVSWYQQALGQGPQFIFQYYREEENGRGNFPPRFSGLQFPNYSSELNVNALELDDSALYLCASSLRTGGYGYTFGSGTRLTVV.

The gene calls are TRBV14 and TRBJ1-1; D gene unclear. The CDR3 spans 14 residues. CDR1 is SGHDN, CDR2 FVKESK, per germline. Trimming shortened V by 2 bases and J by 1 base, and 8 bases separated the two germline ends. The CDR3, as DNA: TGTGCCAGCAGCCAAAAGTGGGGGAACACTGAAGCTTTCTTT. Translating it yields CASSQKWGNTEAFF.

The chain combines TRBV13 with TRBJ2-2, with 14 bases matching TRBD2. The CDR3 loop spans 18 amino acids. The V gene's germline CDR1 is PRHDT and CDR2 FYEKMQ (reference sequence). V shed 5 bases, J shed 7 bases, and the junction held 12 bases outside the gene matches. The CDR3 coding sequence is TGTGCCAGCAGCCCCGCCCGACTAGCGGGGGGGCTCGTCGGGGAGCTGTTTTTT. It is translated as CASSPARLAGGLVGELFF. The full variable domain, its missing parts supplied by reference TRBV13 and TRBJ2-2, is AAGVIQSPRHLIKEKRETATLKCYPIPRHDTVYWYQQGPGQDPQFLISFYEKMQSDKGSIPDRFSAQQFSDYHSELNMSSLELGDSALYFCASSPARLAGGLVGELFFGEGSRLTVL.

The J gene is TRBJ1-3, the V gene TRBV4-2; D may be TRBD1 (6 bases). The V and J ends lost 1 base and 4 bases respectively, with 14 bases between them. This CDR3 region has 16 residues. Germline assignment: CDR1 LGHNA and CDR2 YNFKEQ. The CDR3 DNA reads as TGTGCCAGCAGCCAAGCGCCCCGGACAGAAGGAAACACCATATATTTT. Its translation: CASSQAPRTEGNTIYF.

For the CDR3, the DNA is TGTGCCTGCCGTGTGCCCAGGCGGGTTCGTCCGGAGACCCAGTACTTC. It translates to CACRVPRRVRPETQYF. The chain uses TRBV7-3 and TRBJ2-5, with D tentatively TRBD2 (5 bases). V dropped 11 bases and J dropped 5 bases, with 27 bases sitting between them. Germline CDR1 reads SGHTA; CDR2 reads FQGTGA. This CDR3 has 16 amino acids.

The chain is built from TRBV6-1 and TRBJ1-4; the D gene is possibly TRBD1 (6 bases). This CDR3 has 14 amino acids. The V end was cut by 6 bases, the J end by 4 bases, with 12 bases between. Germline V gene lookup returns CDR1 MNHNS and CDR2 SASEGT. The CDR3 nucleotides are TGTGCCAGCAGAAAACAGGGAAATAATGAAAAACTGTTTTTT. Its translation: CASRKQGNNEKLFF.

The V and J genes are TRBV5-1 and TRBJ2-3; tentative D call: TRBD1 (5 bases). The germline CDR1 and CDR2 sequences are SGHRS and YFSETQ. The CDR3 spans 15 residues. Trimming cost V 0 bases and J 2 bases, with 10 bases left between them. Here the CDR3 reads CASSLGQLYTDTQYF. The CDR3 region has the DNA TGCGCCAGCAGCTTGGGACAGCTCTACACAGATACGCAGTATTTT. The variable domain in full, with the rest retrieved from reference TRBV5-1 and TRBJ2-3, is KAGVTQTPRYLIKTRGQQVTLSCSPISGHRSVSWYQQTPGQGLQFLFEYFSETQRNKGNFPGRFSGRQFSNSRSEMNVSTLELGDSALYLCASSLGQLYTDTQYFGPGTRLTVL.

V usage is TRBV6-6 and J usage is TRBJ1-2; D is unresolved. The V gene lost 6 bases and the J gene lost 3 bases, with 8 bases spanning the gap. This CDR3 region has 12 residues. Looked up from germline, CDR1 is MNHNY and CDR2 is SVGAGI (reference sequence). CDR3 amino acids: CASRVGDYGYTF. DNA for the CDR3: TGTGCCAGCAGGGTTGGAGACTATGGCTACACCTTC.

The rearrangement links TRBV9 to TRBJ2-2; TRBD2 agrees at 10 bases. The V and J ends lost 0 bases and 6 bases, in that order; junction bases with no gene match: 8. From germline, CDR1 is SGDLS and CDR2 YYNGEE. CDR3 size: 17 residues. The CDR3 DNA reads as TGTGCCAGCAGCGTAGAAGCGGGGGGGCTTTCGTCCGGGGAGCTGTTTTTT. This translates into CASSVEAGGLSSGELFF. The full variable domain, completed using reference TRBV9 and TRBJ2-2, is DSGVTQTPKHLITATGQRVTLRCSPRSGDLSVYWYQQSLDQGLQFLIQYYNGEERAKGNILERFSAQQFPDLHSELNLSSLELGDSALYFCASSVEAGGLSSGELFFGEGSRLTVL.

The rearrangement uses TRBV18 and TRBJ1-6, with 7 positions matching TRBD1. This CDR3 is 17 amino acids long. The ends lost 1 base at V and 9 bases at J; junction bases unmatched: 12. The germline V gene has CDR1 KGHSH and CDR2 LQKENI. CDR3 sequence (DNA): TGTGCCAGCTCACCACGCCGGGACAGTATTCTGAGTTCACCCCTCCACTTT. It yields the protein CASSPRRDSILSSPLHF.